Presented here are 14 T cell receptor beta chains from one specimen sequenced in a study of Tregs in tolerant kidney transplant recipients. Assay used: immunoSEQ multiplex PCR; TCRdb lists only in-frame clones, some missing. The sample holds around 70,000 clones; 80% to 95% are singletons and the top ten take approximately 11%. Sequenced material: CD8+ T cells from blood, taken before the transplant. The receptors here all came from a human donor who received a combined kidney and bone marrow transplant.

The chain has TRBV6-1 and TRBJ1-1; 7 bases map to TRBD1. The germline gives CDR1 MNHNS, CDR2 SASEGT. V gave up 5 bases and J gave up 11 bases; unmatched junction bases: 8. The CDR3 sequence is 12 residues long. For the CDR3, the DNA is TGTGCCAGCAGTACCCGACAGGGTAGGGCTTTCTTT. Its protein is CASSTRQGRAFF.

This chain uses TRBV19 with TRBJ2-2; 10 bases are shared with TRBD2. The CDR3 spans 15 residues. The trim removed 6 bases at V and 5 bases at J, leaving 6 bases unmatched. Looked up from germline, CDR1 is LNHDA and CDR2 is SQIVND (reference sequence). CDR3 sequence: CASRPGLASTGELFF. The CDR3 nucleotides read TGTGCCAGTAGGCCGGGACTAGCGTCGACCGGGGAGCTGTTTTTT. The whole variable domain, filled in from reference TRBV19 and TRBJ2-2, reads DGGITQSPKYLFRKEGQNVTLSCEQNLNHDAMYWYRQDPGQGLRLIYYSQIVNDFQKGDIAEGYSVSREKKESFPLTVTSAQKNPTAFYLCASRPGLASTGELFFGEGSRLTVL.

This chain uses TRBV28 with TRBJ1-4, with a possible D match to TRBD1 (5 bases). V gave up 5 bases and J gave up 6 bases, with 16 bases separating them. This CDR3 spans 15 amino acids. Germline CDR1 and CDR2: MDHEN and SYDVKM. The CDR3 bases are TGTGCCAGCAGTCCCCCCCCAGGGCCCGATGAAAAACTGTTTTTT. It is translated as CASSPPPGPDEKLFF.

The chain combines TRBV19 with TRBJ2-1, with 11 bases that match TRBD2. The CDR3 is made up of 18 amino acids. V lost 5 bases, J lost 0 bases, and 9 bases stayed unmatched. CDR1 is LNHDA, CDR2 SQIVND, per germline (reference sequence). CDR3 amino acids: CASSGPGLAVSSYNEQFF. For the CDR3, the DNA is TGTGCCAGTAGTGGCCCGGGACTAGCGGTAAGCTCCTACAATGAGCAGTTCTTC.

The CDR3 DNA reads TGTGCCAGTCGGACAGTGGGGAACACTGAAGCTTTCTTT. The encoded protein is CASRTVGNTEAFF. The chain recombines TRBV19 with TRBJ1-1, with a possible D match to TRBD1 (6 bases). Germline V gene data show CDR1 as LNHDA and CDR2 as SQIVND (reference sequence). CDR3 length: 13 amino acids. V was shortened by 8 bases and J by 1 base, with 11 bases between the two germline ends.

The rearrangement joins TRBV13 to TRBJ2-7, with D perhaps matching TRBD1 (7 bases). Germline V gives CDR1 PRHDT, CDR2 FYEKMQ (reference sequence). Trimming took off 6 bases at V and 0 bases at J, with 18 bases between the two ends. There are 16 residues in the CDR3. The CDR3 spells CASSGRDSQNSYEQYF. CDR3 nucleotide sequence: TGTGCCAGCAGTGGGCGGGACAGTCAAAACTCCTACGAGCAGTACTTC. The variable domain in full, completed from reference TRBV13 and TRBJ2-7, reads AAGVIQSPRHLIKEKRETATLKCYPIPRHDTVYWYQQGPGQDPQFLISFYEKMQSDKGSIPDRFSAQQFSDYHSELNMSSLELGDSALYFCASSGRDSQNSYEQYFGPGTRLTVT.

The chain is built from TRBV9 and TRBJ2-1; 12 bases are a match to TRBD2. The CDR3 contains 16 residues. Trimming cost V 1 base and J 7 bases; bases outside gene matches: 6. Germline CDR1 and CDR2: SGDLS and YYNGEE. The CDR3 DNA reads TGTGCCAGCAGCGTATCTAGCGGGGGGGCGCGTAATGAGCAGTTCTTC. Protein sequence: CASSVSSGGARNEQFF.

This chain connects TRBV27 to TRBJ2-5, with D tentatively TRBD2 (5 bases). Germline lookup yields CDR1 MNHEY and CDR2 SMNVEV (reference sequence). The CDR3 consists of 11 residues. Trimming took 7 bases from V and 5 from J, leaving 8 bases between them. This CDR3 reads CASNGLETQYF. CDR3 in DNA: TGTGCCAGCAACGGACTGGAGACCCAGTACTTC.

The V gene is TRBV21-1, the J gene TRBJ1-5; TRBD1 was called by the table and not checked on the DNA. TRBV21-1 is a documented pseudogene. The CDR3 is 16 residues long. CDR3 in DNA: TGTGCCAGCAGCAAAGGAGACAGGGGTGGGGGTCGGTCCCAGCATTTT. Protein product: CASSKGDRGGGRSQHF.

This clone occurred once. V gene TRBV4-3 combines with J gene TRBJ2-7, with a weak D call TRBD1 (5 bases). This CDR3 is 15 amino acids long. In germline, CDR1 is LGHNA, CDR2 YSLEER. V was shortened by 0 bases and J by 3 bases, with 12 bases between the two germline ends. For the CDR3, the DNA is TGCGCCAGCAGCCAAGATAAGACAGCAATCTACGAGCAGTACTTC. Its protein product is CASSQDKTAIYEQYF.

The chain combines TRBV13 with TRBJ2-7, with D perhaps TRBD2 (5 bases). This CDR3 spans 15 amino acids. V lost 6 bases, J lost 6 bases, and 21 bases lay in between. Germline-derived CDR1 and CDR2 are PRHDT and FYEKMQ (reference sequence). In DNA, the CDR3 is TGTGCCAGCAGGCCCATGGGAGCCCCCTCCGCCGAGCAGTACTTC. As protein: CASRPMGAPSAEQYF.

The chain recombines TRBV10-1 with TRBJ2-2, with 8 bases identical to TRBD2. The trim removed 5 bases at V and 3 bases at J, leaving 8 bases unmatched. Germline CDR1 and CDR2: WNHNN and SYGVQD (reference sequence). The CDR3 runs to 16 residues. Here the CDR3 reads CASSLHGRDYTGELFF. CDR3 in DNA: TGCGCCAGCAGTCTGCACGGGAGGGATTACACCGGGGAGCTGTTTTTT.

The CDR3 DNA sequence: TGTGCCAGCAGCTTGGGGGTTCTTGACAGGGGGCTAATCGAGCAGTACTTC. It specifies CASSLGVLDRGLIEQYF. V usage is TRBV5-5 and J usage is TRBJ2-7; 10 bases are shared with TRBD1. J was trimmed by 6 bases and V by 0 bases; bases with no gene match: 12. Germline CDR1 is SGHKS and CDR2 is YYEKEE (reference sequence). The CDR3 covers 17 residues.

Notes on this clone: The junction differs from germline at one of its ends, possibly a read error. Within the sample, other DNA sequences also encode this same CDR3. J is TRBJ1-6 and V is TRBV4-2; D remains ambiguous. The CDR3 loop spans 15 amino acids. CDR1 LGHNA and CDR2 YNFKEQ come from the germline V gene. The CDR3 loop is CASSQENRDNSPLHF. The DNA for the CDR3 is TGTGCCAGCAGCCAAGAGAACCGAGATAATTCCCCCCTCCACTTT.